These T cell receptor beta chains were read from a single sample in a study of T-cell reconstitution after alpha-beta-depleted transplantation in children. TCRdb processed the PCR reads anew with MiXCR; each CDR3 protein has one entry. This sample yields 700,000 to 950,000 distinct CDR3 sequences, of which approximately 15% are seen a single time; roughly 5% belongs to the top ten. The source was PBMCs, mostly from graft donor cells, collected 360 days after TCRalphabeta/CD19-depleted stem cell transplant. The receptor source for this set is a male patient younger than 18 who had a stem cell transplant for acute lymphoblastic leukemia, so the T cells may come from the graft donor. CDR3s include the opening cysteine and the closing phenylalanine or tryptophan. Each record gives: V gene, J gene, D gene, clone size, CDR3 DNA, CDR3 protein. D genes are given only for firm matches. Some rows mark clone size as missing; the rest say once, few, many or name a class of expanded clone.

TRBV7-2	TRBJ1-1	.	.	TGTGCCAGCAGCCTATATAGTATTGGACTGTTGAACACTGAAGCTTTCTTT	CASSLYSIGLLNTEAFF
TRBV20-1	TRBJ2-1	.	few	TGCAGTGCTTCGGGGGGGACAGGCCAAAATGAGCAGTTCTTC	CSASGGTGQNEQFF
TRBV4-1	TRBJ2-3	.	many	TGCGCCAGCAGCCAAGATGTAGGGGGAGGCACAGATACGCAGTATTTT	CASSQDVGGGTDTQYF
TRBV3-1	TRBJ2-3	.	.	TGTGCCAGCAGCCAAGACCCCTCCTGGGACACCGGCACAGATACGCAGTATTTT	CASSQDPSWDTGTDTQYF
TRBV10-3	TRBJ2-1	TRBD2	few	TGTGCCATCAGTCGGACTAGCTACTACAATGAGCAGTTCTTC	CAISRTSYYNEQFF
TRBV27	TRBJ2-7	.	.	TGTGCCAGCAGTCCGCAGGCTAGATTCCTCTCCTACGAGCAGTACTTC	CASSPQARFLSYEQYF
TRBV11-1	TRBJ1-6	.	few	TGTGCCAGCAGCCGAGAACAGGCCCCGAGCTCCTATAATTCACCCCTCCACTTT	CASSREQAPSSYNSPLHF
TRBV28	TRBJ2-7	TRBD2	.	TGTGCCAGCAGCCCGGTCGGGGGGGGTTCCTACGAGCAGTACTTC	CASSPVGGGSYEQYF
TRBV30	TRBJ2-2	.	few	TGTGCCTGGAGTGTAATGTTACTGAGATCCGGGGAGCTGTTTTTT	CAWSVMLLRSGELFF
TRBV24-1	TRBJ2-1	.	few	TGTGCCACCAGCAATGCTTTATCCTACAATGAGCAGTTCTTC	CATSNALSYNEQFF
TRBV5-1	TRBJ1-4	TRBD1	.	TGCGCCAGCAGCTACGGGACAGAAGAAGAAAAACTGTTTTTT	CASSYGTEEEKLFF
TRBV12-3/TRBV12-4	TRBJ2-7	TRBD1	few	TGTGCCAGCAGTTTTTTTGGACAGGGGGACTCCTACGAGCAGTACTTC	CASSFFGQGDSYEQYF
TRBV24-1	TRBJ2-7	TRBD1	.	TGTGCCACCAGTGAAACGGGACAGGGAGGCGAGCAGTACTTC	CATSETGQGGEQYF
TRBV14	TRBJ2-1	TRBD2	few	TGTGCCAGCAGCCAAGGGGGACTAGCGGTCCAGGAGCAGTTCTTC	CASSQGGLAVQEQFF
TRBV18	TRBJ2-7	TRBD1	.	TGTGCCAGCTCAGCGACAGGGTACGACTACGAGCAGTACTTC	CASSATGYDYEQYF
TRBV12-3/TRBV12-4	TRBJ2-5	TRBD2	few	TGTGCCAGCAGTTCCGGACTAGCGGGAGCAATTGAGACCCAGTACTTC	CASSSGLAGAIETQYF
TRBV29-1	TRBJ1-2	.	few	TGCAGCGTTGAAGGCCCAGGGTTTAGCTATGGCTACACCTTC	CSVEGPGFSYGYTF
TRBV7-8	TRBJ2-2	.	.	TGTGCCAGCAGCTTAACCCCGGGGTCTCTACTGAACACCGGGGAGCTGTTTTTT	CASSLTPGSLLNTGELFF
TRBV7-9	TRBJ2-7	TRBD1	.	TGTGCCAGCAGCTTTATGACAGGGACAGGCTACGAGCAGTACTTC	CASSFMTGTGYEQYF
TRBV20-1	TRBJ2-7	TRBD2	.	TGCAGTGCTAGAGAGGTAGCGGGGGTTCCCTACGAGCAGTACTTC	CSAREVAGVPYEQYF
TRBV2	TRBJ1-2	.	.	TGTGCCAGCAGGGCAGGGCGCGAGATCTATGGCTACACCTTC	CASRAGREIYGYTF
TRBV5-1	TRBJ2-1	.	many	TGCGCCAGCAGCTTCCAGGTCAGGGCCGGAGAGCAGTTCTTC	CASSFQVRAGEQFF
TRBV29-1	TRBJ2-7	.	.	TGCAGCGTTGAGGAGTCACCCTACGAGCAGTACTTC	CSVEESPYEQYF
TRBV7-3	TRBJ2-1	TRBD2	.	TGTGCCAGCAGCGCACCGGGACTAGCGGGCCTAAGCTCCTACAATGAGCAGTTCTTC	CASSAPGLAGLSSYNEQFF
TRBV4-1	TRBJ2-7	.	many	TGCGCCAGCAGCCAGGAAGACTGGGGTTCCTACGAGCAGTACTTC	CASSQEDWGSYEQYF
TRBV29-1	TRBJ1-2	TRBD1	few	TGCAGCGTTGTGGACCCGGGACAGGGTTATGGCTACACCTTC	CSVVDPGQGYGYTF
TRBV5-6	TRBJ2-5	.	.	TGTGCCAGCAGCTATAGTGGGACCCAGTACTTC	CASSYSGTQYF
TRBV5-1	TRBJ2-5	.	.	TGCGCCAGCAGCTCTGATCACAGGAGGGGCCAAGAGACCCAGTACTTC	CASSSDHRRGQETQYF
TRBV11-2	TRBJ2-7	TRBD2	.	TGTGCCAGCAGCTCAGGAGGCGGGAGGGTCTACGAGCAGTACTTC	CASSSGGGRVYEQYF
TRBV5-1	TRBJ2-7	.	.	TGCGCCAGCAGCGCAGGTTGGAGCGAGCAGTACTTC	CASSAGWSEQYF
TRBV20-1	TRBJ2-5	.	.	TGCAGTGCTAGAGGGGACGGGCGACAGGCTAGAGGGACCCAGTACTTC	CSARGDGRQARGTQYF
TRBV4-1	TRBJ1-1	.	many	TGCGCCAGCAGCCAAGATACGGGAATCGCTGAAGCTTTCTTT	CASSQDTGIAEAFF
TRBV28	TRBJ1-1	TRBD1	.	TGTGCCAGCAGGGAGCAGGGGGGGAGGACTGAAGCTTTCTTT	CASREQGGRTEAFF
TRBV29-1	TRBJ2-1	TRBD2	.	TGCAGCGTTGGAAGAGCGGGAGTCTACAATGAGCAGTTCTTC	CSVGRAGVYNEQFF
TRBV7-9	TRBJ2-7	.	.	TGTGCCAGCAGCCGCCCGGGGACTTCCTACGAGCAGTACTTC	CASSRPGTSYEQYF
TRBV5-6	TRBJ2-5	TRBD2	.	TGTGCCAGCAGCTATAGCGGGAGGAGGGGTCCAGAGACCCAGTACTTC	CASSYSGRRGPETQYF
TRBV12-3/TRBV12-4	TRBJ2-5	TRBD1	many	TGTGCCAGCAGTTCCCCCCGGACAGGGGATAAAGAGACCCAGTACTTC	CASSSPRTGDKETQYF
TRBV5-1	TRBJ2-7	.	few	TGCGCCAGCAGCGCCAGTGGCGGGGAGCAGTACTTC	CASSASGGEQYF
TRBV20-1	TRBJ2-7	TRBD2	.	TGCAGTGCTAGAGATAGTACAGCGGGAATGCGTGAGCAGTACTTC	CSARDSTAGMREQYF
TRBV29-1	TRBJ2-7	.	.	TGCAGCGTTGTGTCAGCGATCTCCTACGAGCAGTACTTC	CSVVSAISYEQYF
TRBV30	TRBJ2-3	.	many	TGTGCCTTGGACTCCTCTTTCAGGGACCGGCAGTATTTT	CALDSSFRDRQYF
TRBV27	TRBJ2-5	TRBD2	.	TGTGCCAGCAGTCGCCGGACTAGCGGGAGAGGTGAGACCCAGTACTTC	CASSRRTSGRGETQYF
TRBV12-3/TRBV12-4	TRBJ2-1	TRBD2	many	TGTGCCAGCAGTTTAGTGGGACTAGTTGGGGAGCAGTTCTTC	CASSLVGLVGEQFF
TRBV4-1	TRBJ2-5	TRBD1	few	TGCGCCAGCAGCGAGCCAGGGGGCGCTGGGGAGACCCAGTACTTC	CASSEPGGAGETQYF
TRBV7-9	TRBJ2-2	TRBD2	.	TGTGCCAGCAGGGAGCGGGAGTTTTTGACCGGGGAGCTGTTTTTT	CASREREFLTGELFF
TRBV12-3/TRBV12-4	TRBJ2-2	.	many	TGTGCCAGCAGCTTGGGGCTCACCGGGGAGCTGTTTTTT	CASSLGLTGELFF
TRBV29-1	TRBJ1-4	.	few	TGCAGCGCGGGAGACCCCATGATGCTGTTTTTT	CSAGDPMMLFF
TRBV29-1	TRBJ2-1	TRBD2	few	TGCAGCGTTGAGGGGACTAGATTTAGCTCCTACAATGAGCAGTTCTTC	CSVEGTRFSSYNEQFF
TRBV12-3/TRBV12-4	TRBJ2-1	TRBD2	.	TGTGCCATCAGTTTTAATTCCCGGGGGACTAGCGGGCCTCGCAATGAGCAGTTCTTC	CAISFNSRGTSGPRNEQFF
TRBV5-1	TRBJ2-2	TRBD2	few	TGCGCCAGCAGCTTGATACTAGCGGGAGGAACCGGGGAGCTGTTTTTT	CASSLILAGGTGELFF
TRBV3-1	TRBJ1-1	.	few	TGTGCCAGCCGCCCCAATGGGCAGTTGAACACTGAAGCTTTCTTT	CASRPNGQLNTEAFF
TRBV5-1	TRBJ2-4	.	.	TGCGCCAGCAGTTTCCTAACAGGGACCAAAAACATTCAGTACTTC	CASSFLTGTKNIQYF
TRBV29-1	TRBJ2-7	TRBD1	few	TGCAGCGCAACAGGGGACTCCTACGAGCAGTACTTC	CSATGDSYEQYF
TRBV5-1	TRBJ2-5	TRBD2	few	TGCGCCAGCTCCCGACTAGCGGGAGGGAGGGGAGAGACCCAGTACTTC	CASSRLAGGRGETQYF
TRBV20-1	TRBJ2-4	TRBD2	few	TGCAGTGCTCTTACTAGCGGGAGGGCCGGCATTCAGTACTTC	CSALTSGRAGIQYF
TRBV4-1	TRBJ2-7	.	few	TGCGCCAGCAGCCAAGTCCAAGGGGGGAACTACGAGCAGTACTTC	CASSQVQGGNYEQYF
TRBV7-2	TRBJ2-1	.	.	TGTGCCAGCAGCCACGGAGGGGGGGCTTACAATGAGCAGTTCTTC	CASSHGGGAYNEQFF
TRBV14	TRBJ2-5	.	few	TGTGCCAGCAGCCAAGATGTCAGGGGACAAGAGACCCAGTACTTC	CASSQDVRGQETQYF
TRBV15	TRBJ2-5	TRBD2	.	TGTGCCACCAGCAGAGTTTACGGCGGGAGTACGGAGACCCAGTACTTC	CATSRVYGGSTETQYF
TRBV15	TRBJ1-3	TRBD1	few	TGTGCCACCAGCAGAGGCCGACAGGGCTCTGGAAACACCATATATTTT	CATSRGRQGSGNTIYF